This passage covers 20 T cell receptor beta chains from one sample sequenced in a study of blood T cell repertoires in COVID-19. Sequenced by immunoSEQ multiplex PCR; TCRdb stores in-frame clones only, minus some. Among over 55,000 clones listed, approximately 85% were seen once. Sequencing input: peripheral blood. These receptors came from a man aged 50-59 years with acute or convalescent COVID-19.

In DNA form, the CDR3 reads TGTGCCAGTAGTCAGTATAGTCGGGGGGGTCAGCCCCAGCATTTT. Translated: CASSQYSRGGQPQHF. The chain couples TRBV19 to TRBJ1-5, with a weak D call TRBD1 (5 bases). The germline CDR1 and CDR2 sequences are LNHDA and SQIVND (reference sequence). The CDR3 covers 15 residues. V lost 5 bases and J 6 bases, leaving 17 bases between the germline ends. Combining the CDR3 with reference TRBV19 and TRBJ1-5 gives the whole variable domain DGGITQSPKYLFRKEGQNVTLSCEQNLNHDAMYWYRQDPGQGLRLIYYSQIVNDFQKGDIAEGYSVSREKKESFPLTVTSAQKNPTAFYLCASSQYSRGGQPQHFGDGTRLSIL.

V gene TRBV28 combines with J gene TRBJ1-5; D is unclear. V gave up 6 bases and J gave up 0 bases, with 9 bases separating them. The germline V gene encodes CDR1 MDHEN and CDR2 SYDVKM. The CDR3 contains 14 residues. The DNA of the CDR3 is TGTGCCAGCAGCCAGGATTATAGCAATCAGCCCCAGCATTTT. Translated: CASSQDYSNQPQHF.

This rearrangement joins TRBV12-3 or TRBV12-4 to TRBJ1-2; D is possibly TRBD1 (6 bases). V lost 6 bases, J lost 5 bases, and 10 bases lay in between. The CDR3 length is 12 residues. This CDR3 reads CASRPDRYGYTF. The CDR3 DNA reads as TGTGCCAGCAGACCGGACAGATATGGCTACACCTTC.

The CDR3 protein is CAWSVLKSGTGELFF. CDR3 coding DNA: TGTGCCTGGAGTGTTTTAAAGTCGGGCACCGGGGAGCTGTTTTTT. V is TRBV30 and J is TRBJ2-2, with D hard to call. The CDR3 contains 15 residues. V was pared by 0 bases and J by 4 bases, with 12 bases between. Germline lookup yields CDR1 GTSNPN and CDR2 SVGIG (reference sequence).

The count of this clone is one. V and J are TRBV5-4 and TRBJ2-3; 9 nucleotides line up with TRBD2. The J segment lost 3 bases and the V segment lost 4 bases, leaving 6 bases of the junction unmatched. The CDR3 has 15 residues. Germline assignment: CDR1 SGHNT and CDR2 YYREEE (reference sequence). The CDR3 region has the DNA TGTGCCAGCAGCCCAAGCGGGGGGCTTACAGATACGCAGTATTTT. Encoded protein: CASSPSGGLTDTQYF.

The chain recombines TRBV10-3 with TRBJ2-3; perhaps TRBD1 as D (6 bases). CDR1 and CDR2 from the germline V gene are ENHRY and SYGVKD. The CDR3 runs to 13 residues. V was trimmed by 8 bases and J by 0 bases, leaving 9 bases between them. The CDR3 loop is CAIRDTSTDTQYF. CDR3 DNA: TGTGCCATCCGGGACACTAGCACAGATACGCAGTATTTT.

J is TRBJ1-1 and V is TRBV4-1; no clear D gene. The CDR3 is 16 amino acids. Looked up from germline, CDR1 is MGHRA and CDR2 is YSYEKL. The V end lost 1 base, the J end lost 0 bases, and 12 bases lay between the germline ends. The CDR3 spells CASSQGNRHLNTEAFF. DNA for the CDR3: TGCGCCAGCAGCCAAGGGAACAGACATTTGAACACTGAAGCTTTCTTT.

The chain combines TRBV29-1 with TRBJ2-3; no clear D. In germline, CDR1 is SQVTM, CDR2 ANQGSEA. Trimming took off 5 bases at V and 10 bases at J, with 13 bases between the two ends. CDR3 length: 11 amino acids. This CDR3 reads CSVPRPFAQYF. CDR3 coding DNA: TGCAGCGTTCCTAGGCCCTTCGCGCAGTATTTT.

This clone came up a few times. V gene TRBV10-3 combines with J gene TRBJ2-2; 11 nucleotides match TRBD2. The length of the CDR3 is 16 residues. Unmatched junction bases numbered 6, after V lost 2 bases and J lost 7 bases. Germline V lookup: CDR1 ENHRY, CDR2 SYGVKD. CDR3 coding DNA: TGTGCCATCAGTGAGCTGACTAGCGGGGAGTTCGGGGAGCTGTTTTTT. This encodes CAISELTSGEFGELFF.

V and J are TRBV7-3 and TRBJ2-3; 11 positions agree with TRBD2. The CDR3 is 16 residues long. Looked up from germline, CDR1 is SGHTA and CDR2 is FQGTGA. V dropped 0 bases and J dropped 4; count of bases not matched to a gene: 3. The CDR3 loop is CASSLTLAGAADTQYF. CDR3 DNA sequence: TGTGCCAGCAGCTTAACACTAGCGGGGGCCGCAGATACGCAGTATTTT.

This clone was observed a handful of times. The CDR3 bases are TGTGCCACCAAAGGGGCTTCTGGCTACGAGCAGTACTTC. It translates to CATKGASGYEQYF. The V and J genes are TRBV11-2 and TRBJ2-7; perhaps TRBD1 as D (5 bases). The V and J ends lost 10 bases and 3 bases respectively, with 16 bases between them. Germline lookup yields CDR1 SGHAT and CDR2 FQNNGV. The CDR3 has 13 amino acids.

The rearrangement links TRBV11-2 to TRBJ1-2; 7 nucleotides match TRBD1. V shed 0 bases, J shed 5 bases, and the junction held 6 bases outside the gene matches. This CDR3 comprises 15 residues. Looked up from germline, CDR1 is SGHAT and CDR2 is FQNNGV. Written as DNA, the CDR3 is TGTGCCAGCAGCTTAGATTCCGGGACAGAATATGGCTACACCTTC. Translation gives CASSLDSGTEYGYTF. Together with reference TRBV11-2 and TRBJ1-2, the CDR3 gives the full variable domain: EAGVAQSPRYKIIEKRQSVAFWCNPISGHATLYWYQQILGQGPKLLIQFQNNGVVDDSQLPKDRFSAERLKGVDSTLKIQPAKLEDSAVYLCASSLDSGTEYGYTFGSGTRLTVV.

The gene calls are TRBV6-2 or TRBV6-3 and TRBJ2-1, with a tentative D call TRBD2 (6 bases). The CDR3 contains 13 residues. Germline V gene lookup returns CDR1 MNHEY and CDR2 SVGEGT. The germline V and J ends were trimmed by 6 bases and 7 bases, with 13 bases remaining between them. For the CDR3, the DNA is TGTGCCAGCAGACCTAGTCTAGCGAATGAGCAGTTCTTC. Translated: CASRPSLANEQFF.

V usage is TRBV30 and J usage is TRBJ2-7; the D gene is possibly TRBD2 (7 bases). CDR1 and CDR2 (germline): GTSNPN, SVGIG (reference sequence). Trimming removed 5 bases from V and 7 bases from J, with 21 bases in between. This CDR3 has 14 amino acids. The CDR3 bases are TGTGCCTGGGCCAACCCCTGGAGGGGGGGGGAGCAGTACGTC. Its translation is CAWANPWRGGEQYV.

As regards this clone: An end of the junction does not agree with germline; a read error may underlie this. The chain carries TRBV6-2 or TRBV6-3 and TRBJ2-1; TRBD2 aligns across 11 bases. The germline V gene has CDR1 MNHEY and CDR2 SVGEGT. This CDR3 spans 15 amino acids. The CDR3 DNA reads TGTGCCAGCAGTTTCGGGACTAGCGGCTACAGTGAGCAGTTCTTC. Amino acids: CASSFGTSGYSEQFF.

The chain is built from TRBV10-3 and TRBJ1-2, with 7 bases matching TRBD1. Germline V gene data show CDR1 as ENHRY and CDR2 as SYGVKD. The CDR3 has 15 residues. The V gene end was trimmed by 10 bases and the J gene end by 0 bases; junction bases not matched to a gene: 11. CDR3 DNA sequence: TGTGCCACCAGGAGGGACAGAGAAGCTAACTATGGCTACACCTTC. This encodes CATRRDREANYGYTF.

This chain connects TRBV6-6 to TRBJ2-1; possible D gene TRBD1, 5 bases. Germline CDR1 is MNHNY and CDR2 is SVGAGI (reference sequence). Trimming stripped 5 bases from V and 9 bases from J, with 14 bases between. This CDR3 has 13 amino acids. Here the CDR3 reads CASSQDTFTEQFF. CDR3 nucleotide sequence: TGTGCCAGCAGTCAGGACACCTTCACTGAGCAGTTCTTC.

This clone was detected only once. This sequence joins TRBV5-1 and TRBJ1-2; D may be TRBD1 (6 bases). Germline V lookup: CDR1 SGHRS, CDR2 YFSETQ. This CDR3 comprises 15 residues. Trimming stripped 2 bases from V and 3 bases from J, with 14 bases between. CDR3 in amino acids: CASSLATGEYYGYTF. The CDR3 DNA reads TGCGCCAGCAGCTTAGCGACAGGAGAATACTATGGCTACACCTTC.

V gene TRBV6-4 combines with J gene TRBJ2-2; 9 bases line up with TRBD1. The CDR3 sequence is 14 residues long. CDR1 is MRHNA, CDR2 SNTAGT, per germline. V was pared by 5 bases and J by 3 bases, with 1 base of the junction left unmatched. The CDR3 here is CASSRQGDTGELFF. The CDR3 DNA follows: TGTGCCAGCAGTCGACAGGGGGACACCGGGGAGCTGTTTTTT.

CDR3 nucleotide sequence: TGTGCCAGCAGTTACGGTGGGGCCTTAGAGACCCAGTACTTC. Protein product: CASSYGGALETQYF. The chain couples TRBV6-5 to TRBJ2-5; tentative D call: TRBD1 (5 bases). This CDR3 is 14 amino acids long. Per the germline V gene, CDR1 is MNHEY and CDR2 is SVGAGI. Trimming took off 2 bases at V and 4 bases at J, with 11 bases between the two ends.